These T cell receptor beta chains were read from a single sample in a study of cytomegalovirus exposure and HLA in healthy donors. Here immunoSEQ multiplex PCR was the method, and the copy in TCRdb shows in-frame clones only, minus some. The data contain some 56,000 clones, 93% of them singletons. The sequencing sample was made of PBMCs. The receptor source for this set is a woman under 30 in good health and CMV-seropositive. Each CDR3 is given with its conserved first and last residue. The order of the fields is D gene, J gene, V gene, CDR3 DNA, CDR3 protein. D genes are given only for firm matches.

>TRBD1|TRBJ2-7|TRBV27
TGTGCCAGCAGTTTCTACAGGGGCGCGAGCTCCTACGAGCAGTACTTC
CASSFYRGASSYEQYF
>TRBD1|TRBJ1-1|TRBV7-9
TGCGCCAGCAGCCAACGGGCCACAGGGGCGAACACTGAAGCTTTCTTT
CASSQRATGANTEAFF
>NA|TRBJ1-1|TRBV4-3
TGCGCCAGCAGCCAAGTAGGGGCTGAAGCTTTCTTT
CASSQVGAEAFF
>TRBD2|TRBJ2-5|TRBV7-2
TGTGCCAGCACCCTGTGGGGGGGACCAGAGACCCAGTACTTC
CASTLWGGPETQYF
>NA|TRBJ1-1|TRBV20-1
TGCAGTGCTGATTCAGGGTTTACGGCTTTCTTT
CSADSGFTAFF
>NA|TRBJ2-3|TRBV2
TGTGCCAGGAGATCCGACAGGCATGGCACAGATACGCAGTATTTT
CARRSDRHGTDTQYF
>TRBD2|TRBJ2-7|TRBV4-1
TGCGCCAGCAGCCAAGGGGCGGGGGGGACCTACGAGCAGTACTTC
CASSQGAGGTYEQYF
>TRBD1|TRBJ1-2|TRBV29-1
TGCAGCGTACAGGGGTTCGGAGGTGGCTACACCTTC
CSVQGFGGGYTF
>NA|TRBJ2-7|TRBV7-9
TGTGCCAGCAGCTTATCGGGGGAATCCTACGAGCAGTACTTC
CASSLSGESYEQYF
>NA|TRBJ1-2|TRBV28
TGTGCCAGCAGTTTGTCGACAGGCGGCTATGGCTACACCTTC
CASSLSTGGYGYTF